This T cell receptor beta chain was recovered during a study of blood T cells in healthy people across ages. In its sample, this clonotype was seen a few times. Germline V gene lookup returns CDR1 SEHNR and CDR2 FQNEAQ (reference sequence). The CDR3 length is 15 residues. The V gene lost 4 bases and the J gene lost 2 bases, with 12 bases spanning the gap. Sample-barcoded 5' priming and a J-beta primer mix drove a second PCR of roughly 6 to 12 cycles. Each CDR3 protein gets one entry after TCRdb re-called the 5' RACE reads with MiXCR. This table holds 1.8 million or so distinct CDR3 sequences, about 39% found once.

The receptor was isolated from a human donor in good health. The chain recombines TRBV7-9 with TRBJ2-1; D perhaps matches TRBD2 (7 bases). The source material was blood. CDR3 coding DNA: TGTGCCAGCAGCTGGGACGGGGGGCCCTACAATGAGCAGTTCTTC. Translation: CASSWDGGPYNEQFF.